A single T cell receptor beta chain is shown here with its context. The CDR3 has 15 residues. The V end was cut by 6 bases, the J end by 4 bases, with 16 bases between. Germline CDR1 SGHTA, CDR2 FQGNSA. This table comes from immunoSEQ multiplex PCR, and its TCRdb copy is limited to in-frame clones, with some not included. The repertoire holds around 340,000 clones, with roughly 90% as singletons. These data are taken from a study of blood T cell repertoires in COVID-19. Sequenced sample: peripheral blood. The clonotype comes from a woman aged 55 to 70 with COVID-19, enrolled during active disease. This chain links TRBV7-2 with TRBJ1-3, with D tentatively TRBD1 (6 bases). The CDR3 region has the DNA TGTGCCAGCAGACCGCAGGGGATGCGAGGAAACACCATATATTTT. Protein product: CASRPQGMRGNTIYF.